This T cell receptor (beta chain) is from a study of cytotoxic CD8 clonotypes in ibrutinib-treated CLL. Overall study results and limits: Public clonotypes, rarely seen, contracted or held steady on treatment.

For this clone: The antigen is undetermined.

Trimming took 2 bases from V and 6 from J, leaving 7 bases between them. The V gene's germline CDR1 is DFQATT and CDR2 SNEGSKA (reference sequence). This CDR3 is built from 11 residues. TCRdb keeps only in-frame clones here, not all; method: immunoSEQ multiplex PCR. This table has about 300,000 clones, around 76% appearing once. Sequencing was performed on PBMCs, taken at disease progression, from a patient treated with ibrutinib. The clonotype was recovered from a human donor with chronic lymphocytic leukemia. The chain employs TRBV20-1 and TRBJ1-1; D uncertain. CDR3 residues: CSARWAAEAFF. DNA of the CDR3: TGCAGTGCTAGATGGGCAGCTGAAGCTTTCTTT.